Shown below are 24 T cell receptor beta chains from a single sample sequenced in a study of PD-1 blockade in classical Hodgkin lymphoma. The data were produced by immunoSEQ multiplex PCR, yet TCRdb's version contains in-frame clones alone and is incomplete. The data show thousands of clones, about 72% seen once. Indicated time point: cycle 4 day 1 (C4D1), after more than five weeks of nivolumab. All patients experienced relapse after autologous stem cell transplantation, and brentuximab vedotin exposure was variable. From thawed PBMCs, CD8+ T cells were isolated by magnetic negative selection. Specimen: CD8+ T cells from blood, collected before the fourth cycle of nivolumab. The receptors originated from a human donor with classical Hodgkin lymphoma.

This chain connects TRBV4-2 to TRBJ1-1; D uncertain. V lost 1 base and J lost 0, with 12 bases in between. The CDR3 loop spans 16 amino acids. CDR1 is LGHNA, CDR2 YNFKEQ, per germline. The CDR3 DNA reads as TGTGCCAGCAGCCAAGTCGGTTACCCCCTGAACACTGAAGCTTTCTTT. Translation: CASSQVGYPLNTEAFF.

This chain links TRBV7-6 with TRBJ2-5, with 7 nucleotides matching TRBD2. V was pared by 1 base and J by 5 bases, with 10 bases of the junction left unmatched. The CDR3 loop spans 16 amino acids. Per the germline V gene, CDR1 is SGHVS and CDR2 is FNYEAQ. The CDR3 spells CASSLGPRTRTETQYF. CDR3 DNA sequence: TGTGCCAGCAGCTTAGGTCCCAGGACTAGGACGGAGACCCAGTACTTC.

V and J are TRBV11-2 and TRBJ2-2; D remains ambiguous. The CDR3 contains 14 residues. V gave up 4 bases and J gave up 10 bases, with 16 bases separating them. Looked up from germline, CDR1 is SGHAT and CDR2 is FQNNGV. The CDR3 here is CASSSDGPRMELFF. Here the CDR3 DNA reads TGTGCCAGCAGCTCCGACGGTCCTCGGATGGAGCTGTTTTTT.

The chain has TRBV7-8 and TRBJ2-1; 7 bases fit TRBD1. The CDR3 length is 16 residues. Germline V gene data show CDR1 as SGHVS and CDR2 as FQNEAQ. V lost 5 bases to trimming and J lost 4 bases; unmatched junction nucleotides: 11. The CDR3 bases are TGTGCCAGCAGCCCCTCCCAGACAGGGCTATACAATGAGCAGTTCTTC. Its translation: CASSPSQTGLYNEQFF. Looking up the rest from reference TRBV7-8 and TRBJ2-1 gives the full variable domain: GAGVSQSPRYKVAKRGQDVALRCDPISGHVSLFWYQQALGQGPEFLTYFQNEAQLDKSGLPSDRFFAERPEGSVSTLKIQRTQQEDSAVYLCASSPSQTGLYNEQFFGPGTRLTVL.

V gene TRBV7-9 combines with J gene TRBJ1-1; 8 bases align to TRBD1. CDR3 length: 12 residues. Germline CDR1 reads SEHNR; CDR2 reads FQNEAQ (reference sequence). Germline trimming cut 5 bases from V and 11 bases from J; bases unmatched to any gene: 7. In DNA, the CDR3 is TGTGCCAGCAGCCCAGGACAGGGTTGGGCTTTCTTT. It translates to CASSPGQGWAFF.

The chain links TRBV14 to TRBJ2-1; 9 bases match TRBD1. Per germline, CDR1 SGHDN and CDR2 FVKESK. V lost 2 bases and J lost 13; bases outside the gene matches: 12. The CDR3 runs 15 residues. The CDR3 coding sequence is TGTGCCAGCAGCCAAAAACCCCGGGACAGGGAGGAACAGTTCTTC. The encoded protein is CASSQKPRDREEQFF.

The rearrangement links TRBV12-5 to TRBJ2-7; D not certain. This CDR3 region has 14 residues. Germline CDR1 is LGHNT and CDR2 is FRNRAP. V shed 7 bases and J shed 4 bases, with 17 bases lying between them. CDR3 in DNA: TGTGCTAGTGTTCCCGGGCCCGGCGTATACGAGCAGTACTTC. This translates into CASVPGPGVYEQYF. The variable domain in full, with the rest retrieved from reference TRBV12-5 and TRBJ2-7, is DARVTQTPRHKVTEMGQEVTMRCQPILGHNTVFWYRQTMMQGLELLAYFRNRAPLDDSGMPKDRFSAEMPDATLATLKIQPSEPRDSAVYFCASVPGPGVYEQYFGPGTRLTVT.

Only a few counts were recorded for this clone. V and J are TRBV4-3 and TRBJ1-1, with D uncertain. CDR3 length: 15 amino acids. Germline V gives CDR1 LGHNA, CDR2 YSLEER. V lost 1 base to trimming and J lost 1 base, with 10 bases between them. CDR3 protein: CASSQALRTNTEAFF. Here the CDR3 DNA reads TGCGCCAGCAGCCAAGCTCTCCGGACGAACACTGAAGCTTTCTTT.

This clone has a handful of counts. In nucleotides, the CDR3 is TGTGCCTTAGCCAGGGGAGGCTTTGGAAACACCATATATTTT. Protein: CALARGGFGNTIYF. The chain couples TRBV30 to TRBJ1-3, with TRBD1 as a possible D gene (6 bases). Trimming shortened V by 7 bases and J by 3 bases, and 16 bases separated the two germline ends. The CDR3 has 14 amino acids. The germline V gene has CDR1 GTSNPN and CDR2 SVGIG (reference sequence).

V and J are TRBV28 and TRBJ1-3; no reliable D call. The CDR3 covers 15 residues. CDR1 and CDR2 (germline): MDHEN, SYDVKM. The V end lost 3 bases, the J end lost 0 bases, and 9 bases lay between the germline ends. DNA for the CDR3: TGTGCCAGCAGTTTTGACTCCAGCTCTGGAAACACCATATATTTT. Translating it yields CASSFDSSSGNTIYF.

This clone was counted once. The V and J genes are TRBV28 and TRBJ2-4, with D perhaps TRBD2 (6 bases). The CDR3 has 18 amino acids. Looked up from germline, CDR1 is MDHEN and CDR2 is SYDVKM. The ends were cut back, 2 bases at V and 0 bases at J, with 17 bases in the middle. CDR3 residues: CASSLPGVEGLAKNIQYF. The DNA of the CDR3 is TGTGCCAGCAGTTTACCGGGAGTGGAGGGCTTAGCCAAAAACATTCAGTACTTC.

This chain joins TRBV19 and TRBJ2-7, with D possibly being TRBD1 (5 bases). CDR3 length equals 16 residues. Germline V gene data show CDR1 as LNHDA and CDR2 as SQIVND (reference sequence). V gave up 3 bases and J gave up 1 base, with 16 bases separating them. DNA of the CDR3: TGTGCCAGTAGTATTTTGGGGCCCCCGTATTCCTACGAGCAGTACTTC. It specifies CASSILGPPYSYEQYF.

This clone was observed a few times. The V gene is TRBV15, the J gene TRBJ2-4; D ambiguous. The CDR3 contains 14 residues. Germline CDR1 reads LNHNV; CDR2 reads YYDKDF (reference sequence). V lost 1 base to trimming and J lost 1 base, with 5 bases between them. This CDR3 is CATSRGVAKNIQYF. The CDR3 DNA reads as TGTGCCACCAGCAGAGGGGTGGCCAAAAACATTCAGTACTTC.

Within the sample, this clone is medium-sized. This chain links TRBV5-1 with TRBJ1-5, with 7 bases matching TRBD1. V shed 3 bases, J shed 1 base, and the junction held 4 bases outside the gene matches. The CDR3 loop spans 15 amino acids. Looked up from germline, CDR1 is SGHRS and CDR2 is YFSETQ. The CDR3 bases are TGCGCCAGCAGCTCCGGGACAGAGAGCAATCAGCCCCAGCATTTT. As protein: CASSSGTESNQPQHF.

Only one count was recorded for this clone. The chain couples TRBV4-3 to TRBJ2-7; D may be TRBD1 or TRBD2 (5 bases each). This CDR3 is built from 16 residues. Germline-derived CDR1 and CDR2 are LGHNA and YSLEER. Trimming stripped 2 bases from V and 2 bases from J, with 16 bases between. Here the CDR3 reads CASSQRSTGATYEQYF. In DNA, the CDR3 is TGCGCCAGCAGCCAACGATCGACCGGGGCTACCTACGAGCAGTACTTC.

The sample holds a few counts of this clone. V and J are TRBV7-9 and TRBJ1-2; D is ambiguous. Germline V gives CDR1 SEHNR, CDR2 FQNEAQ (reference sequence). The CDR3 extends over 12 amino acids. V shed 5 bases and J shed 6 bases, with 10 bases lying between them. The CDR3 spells CASSRRIDGYTF. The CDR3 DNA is TGTGCCAGCAGCCGAAGGATTGATGGCTACACCTTC. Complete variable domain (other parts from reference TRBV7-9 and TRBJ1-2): DTGVSQNPRHKITKRGQNVTFRCDPISEHNRLYWYRQTLGQGPEFLTYFQNEAQLEKSRLLSDRFSAERPKGSFSTLEIQRTEQGDSAMYLCASSRRIDGYTFGSGTRLTVV.

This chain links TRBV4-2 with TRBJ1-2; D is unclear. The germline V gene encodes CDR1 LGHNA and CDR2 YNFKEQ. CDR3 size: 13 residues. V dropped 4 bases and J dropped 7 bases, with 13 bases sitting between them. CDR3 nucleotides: TGTGCCAGCAGCCCGAATGGAGGGTTTGGCTACACCTTC. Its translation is CASSPNGGFGYTF.

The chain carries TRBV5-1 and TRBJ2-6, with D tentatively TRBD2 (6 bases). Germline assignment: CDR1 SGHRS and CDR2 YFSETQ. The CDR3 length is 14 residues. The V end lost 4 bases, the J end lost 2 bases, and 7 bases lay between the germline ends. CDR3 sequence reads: CASSGGAGANVLTF. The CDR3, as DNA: TGCGCCAGCAGCGGCGGGGCTGGGGCCAACGTCCTGACTTTC.

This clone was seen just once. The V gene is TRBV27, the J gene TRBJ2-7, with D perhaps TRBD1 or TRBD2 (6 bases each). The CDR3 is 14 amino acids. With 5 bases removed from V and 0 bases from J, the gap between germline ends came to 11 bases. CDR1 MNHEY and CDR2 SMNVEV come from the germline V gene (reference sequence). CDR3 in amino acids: CASSGGQGSYEQYF. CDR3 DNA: TGTGCCAGCAGTGGGGGGCAGGGCTCCTACGAGCAGTACTTC.

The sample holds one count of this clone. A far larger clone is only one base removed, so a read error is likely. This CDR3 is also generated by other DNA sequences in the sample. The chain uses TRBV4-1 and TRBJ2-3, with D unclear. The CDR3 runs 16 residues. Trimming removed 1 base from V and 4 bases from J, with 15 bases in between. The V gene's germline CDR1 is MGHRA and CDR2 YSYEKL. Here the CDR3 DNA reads TGCGCCAGCAGCCAAGTGTGGGCCGCCCCTCCAGATACGCAGTATTTT. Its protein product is CASSQVWAAPPDTQYF.

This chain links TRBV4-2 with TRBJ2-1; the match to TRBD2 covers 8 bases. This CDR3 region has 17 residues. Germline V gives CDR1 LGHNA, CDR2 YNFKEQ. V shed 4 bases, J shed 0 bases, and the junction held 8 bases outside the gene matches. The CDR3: CASSPRTSSSSYNEQFF. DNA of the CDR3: TGTGCCAGCAGCCCCAGGACTAGCTCGAGCTCCTACAATGAGCAGTTCTTC.

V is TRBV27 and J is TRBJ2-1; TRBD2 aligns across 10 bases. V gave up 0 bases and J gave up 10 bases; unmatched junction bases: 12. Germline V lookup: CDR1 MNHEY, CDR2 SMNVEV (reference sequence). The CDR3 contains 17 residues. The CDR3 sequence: CASSLSATSGGAREQFF. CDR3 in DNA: TGTGCCAGCAGTTTATCGGCAACGAGCGGGGGGGCCAGGGAGCAGTTCTTC.

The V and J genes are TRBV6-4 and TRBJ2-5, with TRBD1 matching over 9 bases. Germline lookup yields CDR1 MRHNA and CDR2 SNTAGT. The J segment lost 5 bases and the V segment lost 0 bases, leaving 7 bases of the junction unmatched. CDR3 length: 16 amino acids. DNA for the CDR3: TGTGCCAGCAGTGACTCACCGGGACAGGGAAGGGAGACCCAGTACTTC. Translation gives CASSDSPGQGRETQYF.

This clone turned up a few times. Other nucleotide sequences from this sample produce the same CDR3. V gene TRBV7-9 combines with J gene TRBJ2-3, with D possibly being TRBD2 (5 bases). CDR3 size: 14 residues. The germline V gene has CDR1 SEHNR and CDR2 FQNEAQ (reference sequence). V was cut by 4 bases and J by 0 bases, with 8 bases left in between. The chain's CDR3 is CASSWRASTDTQYF. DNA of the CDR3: TGTGCCAGCAGCTGGCGGGCTAGCACAGATACGCAGTATTTT.